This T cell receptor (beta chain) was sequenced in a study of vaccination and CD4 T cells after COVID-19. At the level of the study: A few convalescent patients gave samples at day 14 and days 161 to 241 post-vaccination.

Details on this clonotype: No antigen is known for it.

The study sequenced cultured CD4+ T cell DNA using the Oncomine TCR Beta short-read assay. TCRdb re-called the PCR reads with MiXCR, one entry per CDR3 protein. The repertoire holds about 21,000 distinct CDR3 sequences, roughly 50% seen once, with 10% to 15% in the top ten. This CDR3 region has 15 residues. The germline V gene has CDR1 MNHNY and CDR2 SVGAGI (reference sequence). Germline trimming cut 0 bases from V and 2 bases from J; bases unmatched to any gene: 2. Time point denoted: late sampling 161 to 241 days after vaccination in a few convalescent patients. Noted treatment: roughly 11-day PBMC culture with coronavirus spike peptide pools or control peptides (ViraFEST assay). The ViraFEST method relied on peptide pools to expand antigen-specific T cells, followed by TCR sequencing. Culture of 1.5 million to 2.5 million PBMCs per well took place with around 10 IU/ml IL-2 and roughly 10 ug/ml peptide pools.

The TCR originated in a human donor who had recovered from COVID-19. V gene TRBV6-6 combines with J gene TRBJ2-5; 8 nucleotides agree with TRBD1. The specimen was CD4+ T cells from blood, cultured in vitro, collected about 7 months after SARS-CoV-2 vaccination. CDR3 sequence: CASSYSQGEQETQYF. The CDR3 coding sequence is TGTGCCAGCAGTTACTCACAGGGGGAGCAAGAGACCCAGTACTTC.